The T cell receptor (beta chain) under discussion was sequenced for a study of blood T cell repertoires in COVID-19. On the study more broadly: Sites across the United States, Italy and Spain contributed samples from acute and convalescent COVID-19. Sources were T cells, B-cell-depleted T cells, or PBMCs; the material itself was cDNA or gDNA.

Participants' reported clinical history set cohort assignment. Only in-frame clones appear in the TCRdb table, and some are missing; sequencing was by immunoSEQ multiplex PCR. The table lists about 330,000 clones, 92% of them singletons. The V segment lost 4 bases and the J segment 6 bases; nucleotides outside the gene matches: 8. This CDR3 region has 18 residues. Germline V gives CDR1 SGHTA, CDR2 FQGTGA. Sequencing was performed on PBMCs or T cells enriched from blood (not recorded which). The rearrangement links TRBV7-3 to TRBJ2-2, with TRBD2 matching 16 bases. The source of this sequence is a woman younger than 45 who had recovered from COVID-19. The CDR3 is CASSSLRGLAGGSGELFF. The CDR3 region has the DNA TGTGCCAGCAGCTCCTTAAGGGGACTAGCGGGAGGGTCCGGGGAGCTGTTTTTT.